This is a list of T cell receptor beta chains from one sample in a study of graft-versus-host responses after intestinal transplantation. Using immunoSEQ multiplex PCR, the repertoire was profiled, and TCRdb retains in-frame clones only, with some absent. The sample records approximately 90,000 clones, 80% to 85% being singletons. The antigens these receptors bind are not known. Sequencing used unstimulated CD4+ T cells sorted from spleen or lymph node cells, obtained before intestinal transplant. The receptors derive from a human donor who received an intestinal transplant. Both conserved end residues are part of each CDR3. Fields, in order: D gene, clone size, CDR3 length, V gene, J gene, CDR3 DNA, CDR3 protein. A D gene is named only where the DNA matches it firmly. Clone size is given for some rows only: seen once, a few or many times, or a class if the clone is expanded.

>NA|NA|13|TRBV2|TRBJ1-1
TGTGCCAGCAGTCAGACAGCGGTCGGGGGAGCTTTCTTT
CASSQTAVGGAFF
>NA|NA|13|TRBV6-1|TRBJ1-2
TGTGCCAGCAGTGTATCAGGGCTGGAGGGCTACACCTTC
CASSVSGLEGYTF
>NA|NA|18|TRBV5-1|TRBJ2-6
TGCGCCAGCAGCTTGAACAGGGACGTCAGCTCTGGGGCCAACGTCCTGACTTTC
CASSLNRDVSSGANVLTF
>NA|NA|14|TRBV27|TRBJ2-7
TGTGCCAGCAGTTTACTGGGACAAACCTACGAGCAGTACTTC
CASSLLGQTYEQYF
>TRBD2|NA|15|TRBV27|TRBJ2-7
TGTGCCAGCGGACTAGCGGGGGCACAACCGTACGAGCAGTACTTC
CASGLAGAQPYEQYF
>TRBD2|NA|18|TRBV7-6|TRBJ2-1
TGTGCCAGCAGCCCGACTAGCGGGAGGCCCTCGAGGGGCAATGAGCAGTTCTTC
CASSPTSGRPSRGNEQFF
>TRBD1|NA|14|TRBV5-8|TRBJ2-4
TGTGCCAGCAGCCTACCCGGACAGGAAAACATTCAGTACTTC
CASSLPGQENIQYF
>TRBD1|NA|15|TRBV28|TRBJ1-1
TGTGCCAGCAGTTTGTCCCAGGGGGAAGTTTTTGAAGCTTTCTTT
CASSLSQGEVFEAFF
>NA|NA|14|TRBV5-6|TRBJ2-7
TGTGCCAGCAGCGCGGGACTGGGGGCCTACGAGCAGTACTTC
CASSAGLGAYEQYF
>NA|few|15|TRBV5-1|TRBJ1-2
TGCGCCAGCAGTGGTTCCTCAGGGGCCAACTATGGCTACACCTTC
CASSGSSGANYGYTF
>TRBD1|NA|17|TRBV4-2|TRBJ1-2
TGTGCCAGCAGCCAAGGAGCAGAGACAGGGTTGGTGGGAGGCTACACCTTC
CASSQGAETGLVGGYTF
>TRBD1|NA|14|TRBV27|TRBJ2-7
TGTGCCAGCAGTACCCGGGACAGGGTGGGCGAGCAGTACTTC
CASSTRDRVGEQYF
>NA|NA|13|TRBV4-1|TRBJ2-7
TGCGCCAGCAGCCAAGTCGGGGTTTCCGGGCAGTACTTC
CASSQVGVSGQYF
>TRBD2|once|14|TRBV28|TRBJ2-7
TGTGCCAGCAGACCTAGCGGACGCTCCTACGAGCAGTACTTC
CASRPSGRSYEQYF
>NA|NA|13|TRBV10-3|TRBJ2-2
TGTGCCATCAGTGAACAGTTCACCGGGGAGCTGTTTTTT
CAISEQFTGELFF
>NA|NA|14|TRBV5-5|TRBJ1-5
TGTGCCAGCAGCTTATCCAGGGTTAGTCAGCCCCAGCATTTT
CASSLSRVSQPQHF
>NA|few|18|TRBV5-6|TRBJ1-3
TGTGCCAGCAGCTTGGACTACACCGGGGGGCGTGCCGGAAACACCATATATTTT
CASSLDYTGGRAGNTIYF
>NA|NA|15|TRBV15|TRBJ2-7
TGTGCCACCAGCAGGGGGGACTTCGGGGCGGGCGAGCAGTACTTC
CATSRGDFGAGEQYF
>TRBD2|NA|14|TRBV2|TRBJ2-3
TGTGCCAGCATCGGACTAGCGGGATATGGTACGCAGTATTTT
CASIGLAGYGTQYF
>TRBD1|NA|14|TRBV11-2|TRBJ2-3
TGTGCCAGCACAAGGGACAGGATCACAGATACGCAGTATTTT
CASTRDRITDTQYF
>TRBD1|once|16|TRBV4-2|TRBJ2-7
TGTGCCAGCAGCCAAGATTTTCGGACAGGGTCCTACGAGCAGTACTTC
CASSQDFRTGSYEQYF
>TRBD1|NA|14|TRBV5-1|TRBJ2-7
TGCGCCAGCAGCTCGACAGGGGGCTTCGACGAGCAGTACTTC
CASSSTGGFDEQYF
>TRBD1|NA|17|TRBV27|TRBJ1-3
TGTGCCAGCAGAGGGGGGACAGGGGGCCTCTCTGGAAACACCATATATTTT
CASRGGTGGLSGNTIYF
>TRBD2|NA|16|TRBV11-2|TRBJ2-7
TGTGCCAGCAGCTTAGGACTAGCGGGAGGTTGGGACGAGCAGTACTTC
CASSLGLAGGWDEQYF
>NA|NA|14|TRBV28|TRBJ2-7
TGTGCCAGCAGTTCGCCCTCTAGATTCTACGAGCAGTACTTC
CASSSPSRFYEQYF
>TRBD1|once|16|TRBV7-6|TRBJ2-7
TGTGCCAGCAGCTTAGCAGTAGGGGGCGAGACCTACGAGCAGTACTTC
CASSLAVGGETYEQYF